This TCR beta chain was documented in a study of early T cells in non-severe SARS-CoV-2 infection. Study details: The authors sequenced bulk RNA from unsorted whole blood, leaving chains unpaired.

Unique molecular identifiers were added to individual cDNA molecules. TCRdb recomputed calls from the 5' RACE reads with MiXCR, one row per CDR3 protein. The table lists around 58,000 distinct CDR3 sequences, over 4.5% of them singletons. This clonotype came up many times. The target antigen is unknown. Germline assignment: CDR1 ENHRY and CDR2 SYGVKD. Trimming pared 10 bases from V and 3 bases from J, leaving 15 bases between. This CDR3 has 13 residues. Study outcomes and limitations: A preference for anti-spike CD8 responses marked VDJdb matching, which missed private and CD4 specificities.

The chain couples TRBV10-3 to TRBJ1-1, with D perhaps TRBD1 (5 bases). Material for sequencing was whole blood. The TCR comes from an adult who was a healthcare worker with PCR-confirmed SARS-CoV-2 infection or an uninfected control (not recorded which). CDR3 DNA: TGTGCCACCCGCCCCGCGGGGGACACTGAAGCTTTCTTT. This gives the protein CATRPAGDTEAFF.